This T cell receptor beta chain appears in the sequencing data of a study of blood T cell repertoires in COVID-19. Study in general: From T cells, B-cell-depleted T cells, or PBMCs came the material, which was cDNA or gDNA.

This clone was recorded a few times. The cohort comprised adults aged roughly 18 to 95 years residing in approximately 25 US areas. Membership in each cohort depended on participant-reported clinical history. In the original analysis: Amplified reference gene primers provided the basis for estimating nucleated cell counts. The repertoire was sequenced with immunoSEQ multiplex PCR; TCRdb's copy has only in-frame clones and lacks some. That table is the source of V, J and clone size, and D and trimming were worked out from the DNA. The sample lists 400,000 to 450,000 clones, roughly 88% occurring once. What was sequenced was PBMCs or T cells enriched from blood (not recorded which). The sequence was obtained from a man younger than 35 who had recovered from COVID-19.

This chain's CDR3 is CASSQGFANQPQHF. CDR3 DNA sequence: TGTGCCAGTAGCCAGGGTTTTGCCAATCAGCCCCAGCATTTT. The chain is built from TRBV19 and TRBJ1-5; D possibly corresponds to TRBD1 (5 bases). V was cut by 6 bases and J by 3 bases, with 12 bases left in between. This CDR3 has 14 residues. CDR1 LNHDA and CDR2 SQIVND come from the germline V gene (reference sequence).